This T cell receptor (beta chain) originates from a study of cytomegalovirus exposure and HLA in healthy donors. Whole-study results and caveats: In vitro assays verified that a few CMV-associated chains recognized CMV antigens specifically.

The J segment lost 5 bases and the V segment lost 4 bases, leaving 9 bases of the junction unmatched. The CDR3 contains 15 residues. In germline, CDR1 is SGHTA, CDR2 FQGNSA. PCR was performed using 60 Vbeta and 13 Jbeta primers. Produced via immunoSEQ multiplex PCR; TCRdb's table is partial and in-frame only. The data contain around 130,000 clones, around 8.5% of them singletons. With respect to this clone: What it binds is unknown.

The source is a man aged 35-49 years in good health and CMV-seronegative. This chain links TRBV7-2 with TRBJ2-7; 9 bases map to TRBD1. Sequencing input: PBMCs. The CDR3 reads CASSSRVDRGDEQYF. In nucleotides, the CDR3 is TGTGCCAGCAGCTCAAGGGTGGACAGGGGCGACGAGCAGTACTTC.